This T cell receptor (beta chain) was profiled in a study of human thymus T cells. Notes on the study in general: Unrelated individuals had highly overlapping thymic repertoires, as reported in related research. Apparent skewing of V and J gene usage characterized both thymic and blood repertoires.

The CDR3 spans 13 residues. V was clipped by 4 bases and J by 5 bases; unmatched bases: 1. Germline V gene data show CDR1 as MDHEN and CDR2 as SYDVKM. As concerns this clone: Its antigen is not identified.

Method: immunoSEQ multiplex PCR; TCRdb's copy keeps in-frame clones and lacks some. The top ten clones hold just over 0.03% of a sample with tens of thousands of clones, roughly 96% of them seen once. Thymus tissue was removed during corrective cardiac surgery. The origin of this receptor is a boy under two years old with a congenital heart defect but otherwise immunologically healthy. The chain has TRBV28 and TRBJ2-2, with 7 bases fitting TRBD2. The specimen sequenced was thymus tissue. CDR3 in amino acids: CASSSRETGELFF. As DNA, the CDR3 is TGTGCCAGCAGTTCGCGGGAGACCGGGGAGCTGTTTTTT. Using reference TRBV28 and TRBJ2-2 for the parts outside the CDR3, the full variable domain is DVKVTQSSRYLVKRTGEKVFLECVQDMDHENMFWYRQDPGLGLRLIYFSYDVKMKEKGDIPEGYSVSREKKERFSLILESASTNQTSMYLCASSSRETGELFFGEGSRLTVL.